These 21 T cell receptor beta chains originate from one sample sequenced in a study of cytomegalovirus exposure and HLA in healthy donors. The PCR had 60 Vbeta and 13 Jbeta primers. The repertoire was sequenced with immunoSEQ multiplex PCR; TCRdb's copy has only in-frame clones and lacks some. The sample includes 150,000 to 200,000 clones, 65% to 85% of them seen just once. The sequenced sample consisted of PBMCs. The receptor source for this set is a woman in her forties or fifties in good health and CMV-seropositive.

This clone was recorded a few times. The gene calls are TRBV4-2 and TRBJ2-1; perhaps TRBD2 as D (6 bases). Germline values: CDR1 LGHNA, CDR2 YNFKEQ. Trimming removed 1 base at V and 3 bases at J, with 10 bases between. There are 15 residues in the CDR3. The CDR3 region is CASSQGSSDYNEQFF. CDR3 DNA: TGTGCCAGCAGCCAAGGATCTAGCGACTACAATGAGCAGTTCTTC.

The chain has TRBV7-8 and TRBJ2-1; D not certain. V lost 4 bases to trimming and J lost 6 bases, with 10 bases between them. CDR1 and CDR2 (germline): SGHVS, FQNEAQ. The CDR3 runs to 13 residues. The CDR3 here is CASSYTYSNEQFF. The CDR3 nucleotides read TGTGCCAGCAGCTATACATACAGCAATGAGCAGTTCTTC.

This clone came up once. The chain couples TRBV15 to TRBJ1-4, with TRBD1 matching 8 bases. V dropped 2 bases and J dropped 7; count of bases not matched to a gene: 6. The germline gives CDR1 LNHNV, CDR2 YYDKDF (reference sequence). This CDR3 is built from 15 residues. CDR3 coding DNA: TGTGCCACCAGCAGACGGGGACAGGACGGTGAAAAACTGTTTTTT. Protein product: CATSRRGQDGEKLFF.

The chain couples TRBV6-1 to TRBJ1-5; D call uncertain. This CDR3 spans 11 amino acids. The V gene lost 8 bases and the J gene lost 11 bases, with 13 bases spanning the gap. Germline CDR1 reads MNHNS; CDR2 reads SASEGT. This CDR3 is CASFEGMSQHF. DNA of the CDR3: TGTGCCAGCTTCGAGGGAATGTCCCAGCATTTT.

The V call is TRBV6-5, the J call TRBJ2-3; D perhaps matches TRBD1 (5 bases). Germline V gene data show CDR1 as MNHEY and CDR2 as SVGAGI. The CDR3 loop spans 14 amino acids. V lost 7 bases to trimming and J lost 8 bases, with 19 bases between them. CDR3 amino acids: CASIPGGADGTQYF. The CDR3 coding sequence is TGTGCCAGCATCCCAGGTGGGGCCGACGGTACGCAGTATTTT.

CDR3 protein: CASSEYRGDGNTIYF. The CDR3 nucleotides are TGTGCCAGCAGTGAATACAGGGGAGACGGAAACACCATATATTTT. This chain links TRBV25-1 with TRBJ1-3; tentative D call: TRBD1 (6 bases). V lost 0 bases and J 4 bases, leaving 10 bases between the germline ends. CDR3 length equals 15 residues. Germline assignment: CDR1 MGHDK and CDR2 SYGVNS.

Remarks on this clone: An end of the junction does not agree with germline; a read error may underlie this. V and J are TRBV5-1 and TRBJ1-1; tentatively, D is TRBD1 (5 bases). CDR3 size: 14 residues. Per the germline V gene, CDR1 is SGHRS and CDR2 is YFSETQ. The DNA of the CDR3 is TGCGCCGGCAGCTTGGGGCACCTCGATACTGAAGCTTTCTTT. It encodes CAGSLGHLDTEAFF. Complete variable domain (other parts from reference TRBV5-1 and TRBJ1-1): KAGVTQTPRYLIKTRGQQVTLSCSPISGHRSVSWYQQTPGQGLQFLFEYFSETQRNKGNFPGRFSGRQFSNSRSEMNVSTLELGDSALYLCAGSLGHLDTEAFFGQGTRLTVV.

The J gene is TRBJ2-2, the V gene TRBV5-4, with D maybe TRBD1 (6 bases). The CDR3 has 16 amino acids. V was pared by 4 bases and J by 2 bases, with 15 bases between. The V gene's germline CDR1 is SGHNT and CDR2 YYREEE (reference sequence). CDR3 sequence: CASSHYLTGNTGELFF. The DNA of the CDR3 is TGTGCCAGCAGCCACTACCTGACAGGAAACACCGGGGAGCTGTTTTTT. Full variable domain (outside the CDR3, taken from reference TRBV5-4 and TRBJ2-2): ETGVTQSPTHLIKTRGQQVTLRCSSQSGHNTVSWYQQALGQGPQFIFQYYREEENGRGNFPPRFSGLQFPNYSSELNVNALELDDSALYLCASSHYLTGNTGELFFGEGSRLTVL.

This chain joins TRBV18 and TRBJ2-1; D possibly corresponds to TRBD1 (5 bases). CDR3 length: 16 amino acids. Germline V CDR1 and CDR2: KGHSH, LQKENI. Trimming removed 1 base from V and 7 bases from J, with 17 bases in between. CDR3 protein: CASSPLQGSRKNEQFF. As DNA, the CDR3 is TGTGCCAGCTCACCACTTCAGGGATCGAGGAAAAATGAGCAGTTCTTC.

V is TRBV2 and J is TRBJ1-2, with a tentative D call TRBD1 (5 bases). This CDR3 is built from 16 residues. V shed 7 bases and J shed 1 base, with 19 bases lying between them. The germline V gene has CDR1 SNHLY and CDR2 FYNNEI. The DNA of the CDR3 is TGTGCCAGCAACCTCGGACATTTAGGTCATAACTATGGCTACACCTTC. The encoded protein is CASNLGHLGHNYGYTF.

The J gene is TRBJ2-2, the V gene TRBV6-1, with D possibly matching TRBD1 (6 bases). The CDR3 length is 15 residues. V lost 4 bases and J lost 3, with 12 bases in between. CDR1 is MNHNS, CDR2 SASEGT, per germline. The CDR3 nucleotides are TGTGCCAGCAGTGGGCCCGGGACACACACCGGGGAGCTGTTTTTT. Translated: CASSGPGTHTGELFF.

The CDR3 protein is CASSSNGQGTPLHF. The CDR3 DNA sequence: TGTGCCAGCAGCTCCAACGGACAGGGCACACCCCTCCACTTT. The genes are TRBV7-9 and TRBJ1-6; 8 positions match TRBD1. CDR1 is SEHNR and CDR2 is FQNEAQ in the germline V gene (reference sequence). J gave up 11 bases and V 4 bases, and 7 bases lay outside the gene matches. The CDR3 consists of 14 residues.

The rearrangement links TRBV5-1 to TRBJ1-6, with 8 bases fitting TRBD1. The CDR3 has 15 residues. V shed 0 bases, J shed 7 bases, and the junction held 3 bases outside the gene matches. The V gene's germline CDR1 is SGHRS and CDR2 YFSETQ. This CDR3 is CASSLAGQGNSPLHF. The CDR3 region has the DNA TGCGCCAGCAGCTTGGCCGGACAGGGAAATTCACCCCTCCACTTT.

This rearrangement joins TRBV6-6 to TRBJ2-1, with a possible D match to TRBD1 (5 bases). With 0 bases removed from V and 8 bases from J, the gap between germline ends came to 17 bases. This CDR3 spans 16 amino acids. Germline CDR1 is MNHNY and CDR2 is SVGAGI (reference sequence). DNA for the CDR3: TGTGCCAGCAGTTACTCTGCAGGGTTAGATAGTGATGAGCAGTTCTTC. It translates to CASSYSAGLDSDEQFF.

This clone has a handful of counts. V gene TRBV5-1 combines with J gene TRBJ2-2; no clear D. The V and J ends lost 4 bases and 6 bases respectively, with 10 bases between them. The CDR3 totals 13 residues. Germline CDR1 is SGHRS and CDR2 is YFSETQ. CDR3 nucleotide sequence: TGCGCCAGCAGCCAATCGGTTGCCGGGGAGCTGTTTTTT. As protein: CASSQSVAGELFF.

This clone has a handful of counts. The genes are TRBV2 and TRBJ2-7; D might be TRBD1 (5 bases). The germline V gene encodes CDR1 SNHLY and CDR2 FYNNEI. The CDR3 loop spans 14 amino acids. Trimming pared 8 bases from V and 2 bases from J, leaving 16 bases between. CDR3 amino acids: CASGEPDSPYEQYF. DNA for the CDR3: TGTGCCAGCGGCGAACCAGACAGTCCCTACGAGCAGTACTTC.

The chain has TRBV6-5 and TRBJ1-1, with D uncertain. Germline lookup yields CDR1 MNHEY and CDR2 SVGAGI. Trimming pared 2 bases from V and 4 bases from J, leaving 11 bases between. This CDR3 is built from 14 residues. The DNA of the CDR3 is TGTGCCAGCAGTTACGCGGGTGGGAGCACTGAAGCTTTCTTT. Amino acid sequence: CASSYAGGSTEAFF.

This clone was seen a single time. V and J are TRBV30 and TRBJ2-7; D possibly corresponds to TRBD1 (5 bases). Germline CDR1 reads GTSNPN; CDR2 reads SVGIG (reference sequence). V was cut by 4 bases and J by 0 bases, with 13 bases left in between. The length of the CDR3 is 14 residues. CDR3 coding DNA: TGTGCCTGGAACAGACAGCCGAGCTCCTACGAGCAGTACTTC. Protein sequence: CAWNRQPSSYEQYF.

The chain has TRBV6-6 and TRBJ1-5, with D unresolved. The germline gives CDR1 MNHNY, CDR2 SVGAGI (reference sequence). V was clipped by 0 bases and J by 8 bases, with 17 bases between them. The CDR3 has 16 amino acids. The CDR3 DNA sequence: TGTGCCAGCAGTTACTCGTCGCAGGACTCGAGGAAGCCCCAGCATTTT. This encodes CASSYSSQDSRKPQHF.

This clone turned up a few times. This chain joins TRBV2 and TRBJ1-4; no clear D. The CDR3 runs 11 residues. Trimming removed 2 bases at V and 15 bases at J, with 10 bases between. Germline assignment: CDR1 SNHLY and CDR2 FYNNEI. As DNA, the CDR3 is TGTGCCAGCAGTGAATACAGCCTGGTGTTTTTT. As protein: CASSEYSLVFF.

The V and J genes are TRBV7-2 and TRBJ1-2; 10 nucleotides line up with TRBD1. The CDR3 loop spans 14 amino acids. J lost 2 bases, V lost 5 bases, and 2 bases had no gene match. Germline assignment: CDR1 SGHTA and CDR2 FQGNSA. CDR3: CASSRTGGNYGYTF. DNA of the CDR3: TGTGCCAGCAGCCGGACAGGGGGGAACTATGGCTACACCTTC.